The 4 T cell receptor beta chains given below trace back to one sample, sequenced in a study of blood T cells in healthy people across ages. A second 7 to 11 cycle PCR used barcoded and J-beta primers. TCRdb reprocessed the 5' RACE reads via MiXCR and lists one record per CDR3 protein. The sample holds around 1,700,000 distinct CDR3 sequences, 28% seen once. Sequences were obtained from blood. The source of these receptors is a woman between 25 and 40 years old in good health.

With respect to this clonotype: This may stem from a read error, because a much larger clone lies one nucleotide away. Lacking the conserved final phenylalanine or tryptophan, this CDR3 likely reflects a read error. The chain employs TRBV29-1 and TRBJ2-3; weak D call: TRBD1 (6 bases). CDR3 length: 14 residues. V lost 7 bases and J lost 2, with 16 bases in between. Looked up from germline, CDR1 is SQVTM and CDR2 is ANQGSEA. CDR3 protein: CSARQVQDTDTQYL. In nucleotides, the CDR3 is TGCAGCGCCCGACAGGTCCAAGACACAGATACGCAGTATTTG.

J is TRBJ2-1 and V is TRBV3-1; D is undetermined. The germline CDR1 and CDR2 sequences are LGHDT and YNNKEL (reference sequence). The CDR3 spans 13 residues. V was cut by 7 bases and J by 15 bases, with 22 bases left in between. The CDR3 reads CASTNGGSLRPFF. The CDR3 DNA follows: TGTGCCAGCACCAACGGTGGATCCCTCCGACCGTTCTTC.

This clonotype turned up a few times. This rearrangement joins TRBV7-9 to TRBJ1-2, with TRBD1 as a possible D gene (6 bases). This CDR3 has 12 amino acids. V was clipped by 5 bases and J by 7 bases, with 11 bases between them. Germline V CDR1 and CDR2: SEHNR, FQNEAQ (reference sequence). This CDR3 reads CASSQQGFGYTF. The CDR3 DNA sequence: TGTGCCAGCAGCCAACAGGGTTTTGGCTACACCTTC.

There are many counts of this clonotype. V is TRBV24-1 and J is TRBJ2-1; 10 bases line up with TRBD1. Per germline, CDR1 KGHDR and CDR2 SFDVKD. Trimming took 2 bases from V and 4 from J; bases not matched to a gene: 7. CDR3 size: 17 residues. The CDR3 DNA reads TGTGCCACCAGTGATTCTCCCGGGACAGGGGTATACAATGAGCAGTTCTTC. Encoded protein: CATSDSPGTGVYNEQFF.